The next 9 T cell receptor beta chains were all read from a single sample in a study of blood T cell repertoires in COVID-19. The assay was immunoSEQ multiplex PCR, and TCRdb's table has in-frame clones only and misses some. Of under 350,000 clones listed, about nine tenths are singletons. Sequenced: peripheral blood. These receptors all come from a woman younger than 45 with COVID-19, enrolled during active disease.

The rearrangement uses TRBV13 and TRBJ1-2; 9 bases agree with TRBD1. This CDR3 is built from 16 residues. The junction had 8 bases not matched to a gene; V was cut back by 2 bases and J by 4 bases. Germline CDR1 reads PRHDT; CDR2 reads FYEKMQ (reference sequence). The CDR3 protein is CASSLNSGTGIYGYTF. The DNA for the CDR3 is TGTGCCAGCAGCTTAAATAGTGGGACAGGGATCTATGGCTACACCTTC.

The chain combines TRBV18 with TRBJ2-5; 7 positions match TRBD1. Germline V gene data show CDR1 as KGHSH and CDR2 as LQKENI. The V gene end was trimmed by 5 bases and the J gene end by 3 bases; junction bases not matched to a gene: 12. This CDR3 spans 16 amino acids. The CDR3 sequence: CASSTIAGQEKETQYF. The CDR3 bases are TGTGCCAGCTCAACCATCGCCGGACAGGAAAAAGAGACCCAGTACTTC.

This clone was picked up one time. The genes are TRBV9 and TRBJ2-7, with 7 bases aligning to TRBD2. Per the germline V gene, CDR1 is SGDLS and CDR2 is YYNGEE. This CDR3 has 14 amino acids. V gave up 0 bases and J gave up 4 bases; unmatched junction bases: 4. DNA of the CDR3: TGTGCCAGCAGCGTAGTGGCTAGCGGTTACGAGCAGTACTTC. The encoded protein is CASSVVASGYEQYF.

The chain has TRBV16 and TRBJ2-7; TRBD2 matches 7 bases. V lost 2 bases to trimming and J lost 6 bases; unmatched junction nucleotides: 10. The CDR3 sequence is 15 residues long. Germline loops: CDR1 KGHSY, CDR2 FQNENV. The CDR3 nucleotides read TGTGCCAGCAGCCAAGAACTAGCGTCGTTCGGCGAGCAGTACTTC. This translates into CASSQELASFGEQYF.

J is TRBJ2-1 and V is TRBV4-1, with a tentative D call TRBD2 (5 bases). The CDR3 loop spans 15 amino acids. V was trimmed by 1 base and J by 7 bases, leaving 14 bases between them. The germline V gene has CDR1 MGHRA and CDR2 YSYEKL. Here the CDR3 reads CASSQGLRSGNEQFF. For the CDR3, the DNA is TGCGCCAGCAGCCAAGGACTAAGGTCTGGAAATGAGCAGTTCTTC.

The genes are TRBV30 and TRBJ1-5; D call uncertain. The CDR3 is 13 residues long. Germline CDR1 is GTSNPN and CDR2 is SVGIG (reference sequence). The germline V and J ends were trimmed by 2 bases and 0 bases, with 5 bases remaining between them. In DNA form, the CDR3 reads TGTGCCTGGAGTAGAGTTAGCAATCAGCCCCAGCATTTT. The encoded protein is CAWSRVSNQPQHF. The full variable domain, rest sourced from reference TRBV30 and TRBJ1-5, is SQTIHQWPATLVQPVGSPLSLECTVEGTSNPNLYWYRQAAGRGLQLLFYSVGIGQISSEVPQNLSASRPQDRQFILSSKKLLLSDSGFYLCAWSRVSNQPQHFGDGTRLSIL.

The chain joins TRBV7-9 to TRBJ1-4; D is possibly TRBD1 (5 bases). V was clipped by 5 bases and J by 6 bases, with 13 bases between them. This CDR3 spans 14 amino acids. Looked up from germline, CDR1 is SEHNR and CDR2 is FQNEAQ (reference sequence). CDR3 sequence (DNA): TGTGCCAGCAGCCAGACGGGGGTCGATGAAAAACTGTTTTTT. Translated, it gives CASSQTGVDEKLFF.

J is TRBJ1-1 and V is TRBV3-1 (or the pseudogene TRBV3-2), with D maybe TRBD1 (5 bases). The CDR3 contains 13 residues. V was cut by 4 bases and J by 11 bases, with 17 bases left in between. The V gene's germline CDR1 is LGHDT and CDR2 YNNKEL (reference sequence). CDR3 sequence: CASSPSGGISAFF. CDR3 in DNA: TGTGCCAGCAGCCCCTCGGGGGGGATTTCGGCTTTCTTT.

CDR3 coding DNA: TGTGCCAGCAGTGGGGTTTCAGGGCCCTCCTATGGCTACACCTTC. As protein: CASSGVSGPSYGYTF. This rearrangement joins TRBV2 to TRBJ1-2; tentatively, D is TRBD1 (5 bases). Trimming cost V 4 bases and J 4 bases, with 16 bases left between them. Germline assignment: CDR1 SNHLY and CDR2 FYNNEI. This CDR3 spans 15 amino acids. Full variable domain (rest looked up from reference TRBV2 and TRBJ1-2): EPEVTQTPSHQVTQMGQEVILRCVPISNHLYFYWYRQILGQKVEFLVSFYNNEISEKSEIFDDQFSVERPDGSNFTLKIRSTKLEDSAMYFCASSGVSGPSYGYTFGSGTRLTVV.